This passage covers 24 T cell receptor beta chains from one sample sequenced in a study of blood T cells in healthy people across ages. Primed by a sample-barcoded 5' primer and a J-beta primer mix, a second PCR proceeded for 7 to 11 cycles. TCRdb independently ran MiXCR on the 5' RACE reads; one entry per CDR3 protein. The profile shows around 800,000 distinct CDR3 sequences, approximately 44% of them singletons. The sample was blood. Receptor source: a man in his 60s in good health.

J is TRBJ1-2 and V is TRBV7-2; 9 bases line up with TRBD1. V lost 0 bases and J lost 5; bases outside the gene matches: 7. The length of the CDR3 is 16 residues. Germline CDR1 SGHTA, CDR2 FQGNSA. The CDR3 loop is CASSLAGQGLLYGYTF. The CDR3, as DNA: TGTGCCAGCAGCTTAGCGGGACAGGGCTTGCTGTATGGCTACACCTTC.

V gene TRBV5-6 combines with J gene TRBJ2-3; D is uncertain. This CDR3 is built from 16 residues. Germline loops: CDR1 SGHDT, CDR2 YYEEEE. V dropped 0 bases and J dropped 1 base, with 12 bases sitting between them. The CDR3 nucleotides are TGTGCCAGCAGCTTGGCTCTGTTGGCGGGCACAGATACGCAGTATTTT. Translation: CASSLALLAGTDTQYF.

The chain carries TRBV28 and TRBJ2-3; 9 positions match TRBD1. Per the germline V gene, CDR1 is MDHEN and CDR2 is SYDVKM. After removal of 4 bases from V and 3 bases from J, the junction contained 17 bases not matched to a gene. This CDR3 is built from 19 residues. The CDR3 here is CASSSPAMGQGRVTDTQYF. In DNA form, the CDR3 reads TGTGCCAGCAGTTCTCCCGCGATGGGACAGGGAAGAGTGACAGATACGCAGTATTTT.

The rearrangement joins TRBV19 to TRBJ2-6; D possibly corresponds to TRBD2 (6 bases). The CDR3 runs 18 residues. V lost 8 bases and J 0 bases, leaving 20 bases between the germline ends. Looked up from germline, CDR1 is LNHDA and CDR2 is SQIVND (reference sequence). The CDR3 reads CASSVNGQGGSGANVLTF. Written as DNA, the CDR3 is TGTGCCAGTTCAGTAAACGGGCAGGGAGGCTCTGGGGCCAACGTCCTGACTTTC. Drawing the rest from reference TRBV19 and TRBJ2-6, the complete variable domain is DGGITQSPKYLFRKEGQNVTLSCEQNLNHDAMYWYRQDPGQGLRLIYYSQIVNDFQKGDIAEGYSVSREKKESFPLTVTSAQKNPTAFYLCASSVNGQGGSGANVLTFGAGSRLTVL.

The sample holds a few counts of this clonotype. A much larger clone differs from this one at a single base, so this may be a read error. CDR3 sequence (DNA): TGCGCCAGCAGCCAAAAAGATACCATTGAAAGACTGTTTTTT. Amino acids: CASSQKDTIERLFF. V is TRBV4-1 and J is TRBJ1-4, with D uncertain. The V gene's germline CDR1 is MGHRA and CDR2 YSYEKL. The CDR3 is 14 residues long.

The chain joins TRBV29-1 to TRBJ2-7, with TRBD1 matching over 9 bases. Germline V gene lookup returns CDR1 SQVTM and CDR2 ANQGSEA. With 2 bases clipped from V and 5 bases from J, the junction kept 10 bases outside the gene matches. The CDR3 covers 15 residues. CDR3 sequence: CSVELGTGKTHEQYF. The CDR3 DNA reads TGCAGCGTTGAATTGGGGACAGGGAAGACTCACGAGCAGTACTTC.

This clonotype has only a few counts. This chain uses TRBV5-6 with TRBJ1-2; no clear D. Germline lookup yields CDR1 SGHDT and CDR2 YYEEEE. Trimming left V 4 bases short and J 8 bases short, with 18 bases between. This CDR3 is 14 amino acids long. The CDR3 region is CASSRRMEQGGYTF. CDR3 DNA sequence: TGTGCCAGCAGCCGTAGGATGGAACAAGGGGGCTACACCTTC.

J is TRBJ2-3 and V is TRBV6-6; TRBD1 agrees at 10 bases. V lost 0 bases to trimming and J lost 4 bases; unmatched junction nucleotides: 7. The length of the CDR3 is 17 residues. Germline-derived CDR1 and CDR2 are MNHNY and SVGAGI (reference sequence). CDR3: CASSYSTGTGAPDTQYF. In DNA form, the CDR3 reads TGTGCCAGCAGTTACTCGACCGGGACAGGGGCCCCAGATACGCAGTATTTT.

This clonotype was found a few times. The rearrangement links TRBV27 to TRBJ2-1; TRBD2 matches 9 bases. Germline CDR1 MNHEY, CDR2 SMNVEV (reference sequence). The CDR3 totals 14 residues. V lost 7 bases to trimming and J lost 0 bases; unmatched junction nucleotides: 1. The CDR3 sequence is CASTSGNSYNEQFF. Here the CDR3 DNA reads TGTGCCAGCACTAGCGGGAACTCCTACAATGAGCAGTTCTTC.

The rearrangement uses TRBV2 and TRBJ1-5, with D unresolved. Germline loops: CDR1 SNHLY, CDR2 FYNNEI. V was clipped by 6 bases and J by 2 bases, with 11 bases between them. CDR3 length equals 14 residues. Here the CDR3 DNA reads TGTGCCAGCAGCGACACGGTAGGCAATCAGCCCCAGCATTTT. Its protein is CASSDTVGNQPQHF.

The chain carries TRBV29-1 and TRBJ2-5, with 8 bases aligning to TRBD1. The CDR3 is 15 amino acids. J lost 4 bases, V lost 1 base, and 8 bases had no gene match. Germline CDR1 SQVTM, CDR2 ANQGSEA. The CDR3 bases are TGCAGCGTTGAAGGGGGACAGGTGTGGGGAGAGACCCAGTACTTC. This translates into CSVEGGQVWGETQYF.

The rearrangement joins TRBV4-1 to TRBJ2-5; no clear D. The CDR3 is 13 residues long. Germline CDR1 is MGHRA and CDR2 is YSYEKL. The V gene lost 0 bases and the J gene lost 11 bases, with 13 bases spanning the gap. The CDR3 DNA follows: TGCGCCAGCAGCCAAGATGTGGGTTACGGGCAGTACTTC. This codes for CASSQDVGYGQYF.

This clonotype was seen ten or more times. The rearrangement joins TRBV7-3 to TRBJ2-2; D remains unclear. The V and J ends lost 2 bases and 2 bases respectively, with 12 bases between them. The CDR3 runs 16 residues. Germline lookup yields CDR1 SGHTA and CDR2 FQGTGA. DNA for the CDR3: TGTGCCAGCAGCTTATCCCCATCAGGAAACACCGGGGAGCTGTTTTTT. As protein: CASSLSPSGNTGELFF.

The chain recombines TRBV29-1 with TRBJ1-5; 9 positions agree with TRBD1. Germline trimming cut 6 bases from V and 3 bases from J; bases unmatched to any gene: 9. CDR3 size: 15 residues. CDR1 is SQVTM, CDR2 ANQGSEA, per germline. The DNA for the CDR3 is TGCAGCGTCATCTCCGGACAGGGGAACAATCAGCCCCAGCATTTT. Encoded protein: CSVISGQGNNQPQHF.

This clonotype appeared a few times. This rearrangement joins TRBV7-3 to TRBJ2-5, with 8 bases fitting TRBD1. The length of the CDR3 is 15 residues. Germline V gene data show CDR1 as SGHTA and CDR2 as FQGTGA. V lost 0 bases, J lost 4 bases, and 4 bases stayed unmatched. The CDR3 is CASSLTGDRTETQYF. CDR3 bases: TGTGCCAGCAGCTTAACGGGGGACAGGACAGAGACCCAGTACTTC.

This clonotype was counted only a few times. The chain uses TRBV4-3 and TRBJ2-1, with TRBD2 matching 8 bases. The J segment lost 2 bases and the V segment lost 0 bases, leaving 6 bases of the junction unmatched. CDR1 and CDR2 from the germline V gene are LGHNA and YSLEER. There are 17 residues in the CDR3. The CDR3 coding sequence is TGCGCCAGCAGCCAAGAAATTGGCGGGGGGACCTACAATGAGCAGTTCTTC. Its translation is CASSQEIGGGTYNEQFF.

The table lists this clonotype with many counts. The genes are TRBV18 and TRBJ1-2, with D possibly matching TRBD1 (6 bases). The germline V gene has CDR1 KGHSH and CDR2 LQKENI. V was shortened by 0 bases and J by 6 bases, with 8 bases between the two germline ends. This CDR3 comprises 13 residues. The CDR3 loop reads CASSPPTGNGYTF. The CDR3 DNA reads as TGTGCCAGCTCACCACCAACAGGGAATGGCTACACCTTC.

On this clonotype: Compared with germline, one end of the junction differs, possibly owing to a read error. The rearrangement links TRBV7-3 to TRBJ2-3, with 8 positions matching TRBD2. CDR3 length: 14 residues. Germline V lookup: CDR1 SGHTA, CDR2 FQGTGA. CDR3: CVSSTSGGTDTQYF. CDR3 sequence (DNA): TGTGTCAGCAGCACTAGCGGCGGCACAGATACGCAGTATTTT.

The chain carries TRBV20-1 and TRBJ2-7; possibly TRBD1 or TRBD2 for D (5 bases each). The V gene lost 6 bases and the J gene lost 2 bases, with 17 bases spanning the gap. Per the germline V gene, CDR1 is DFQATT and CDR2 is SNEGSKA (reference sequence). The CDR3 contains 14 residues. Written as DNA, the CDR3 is TGCAGTGCCACCCGGGACGCAACCCCCTACGAGCAGTACTTC. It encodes CSATRDATPYEQYF.

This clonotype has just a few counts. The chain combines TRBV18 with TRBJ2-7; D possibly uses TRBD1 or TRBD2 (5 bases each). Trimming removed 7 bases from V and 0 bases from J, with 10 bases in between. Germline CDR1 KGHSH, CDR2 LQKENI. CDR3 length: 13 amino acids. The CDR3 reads CASLGPNSYEQYF. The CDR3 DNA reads TGTGCCAGCTTGGGACCGAACTCCTACGAGCAGTACTTC.

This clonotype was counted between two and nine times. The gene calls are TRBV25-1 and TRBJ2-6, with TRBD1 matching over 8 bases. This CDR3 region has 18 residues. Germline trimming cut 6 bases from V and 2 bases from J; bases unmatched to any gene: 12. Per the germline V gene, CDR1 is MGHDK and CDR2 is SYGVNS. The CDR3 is CASRDDGQGATGANVLTF. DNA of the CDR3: TGTGCCAGCAGAGATGATGGTCAGGGGGCGACTGGGGCCAACGTCCTGACTTTC.

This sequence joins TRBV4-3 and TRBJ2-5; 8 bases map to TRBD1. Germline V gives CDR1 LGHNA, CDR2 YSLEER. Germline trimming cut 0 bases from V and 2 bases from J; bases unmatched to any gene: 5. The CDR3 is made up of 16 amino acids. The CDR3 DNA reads TGCGCCAGCAGCCAAGAGTTAACAGGGGGTCAAGAGACCCAGTACTTC. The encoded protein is CASSQELTGGQETQYF.

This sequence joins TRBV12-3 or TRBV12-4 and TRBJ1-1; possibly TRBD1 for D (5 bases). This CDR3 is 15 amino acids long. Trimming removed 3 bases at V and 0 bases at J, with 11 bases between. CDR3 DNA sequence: TGTGCCAGCAGTTTCTTTGGGGGGATGAACACTGAAGCTTTCTTT. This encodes CASSFFGGMNTEAFF.

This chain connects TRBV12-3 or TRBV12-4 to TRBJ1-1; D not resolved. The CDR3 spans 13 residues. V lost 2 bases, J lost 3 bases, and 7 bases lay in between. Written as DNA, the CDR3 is TGTGCCAGCAGTTTAAATAGGTACACTGAAGCTTTCTTT. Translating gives CASSLNRYTEAFF.